These 21 T cell receptor beta chains came from one sample sequenced in a study of blood T cell repertoires in COVID-19 (TCRdb year 2020). The library was generated by the immunoSEQ multiplex PCR assay. TCRdb retrieved this table from immuneACCESS and kept in-frame rearrangements only. Not all clones are present; in checked studies, unresolved V genes account for under half, and no reason is known for the remainder. The sample includes 45,000 to 65,000 clones, with 65% to 85% observed a single time. The ten largest clonotypes hold approximately 24% of the sample. Sequencing was done on a sample of peripheral blood. The source of these receptors is a human donor in a cohort sampled during active COVID-19.

The chain links TRBV18 to TRBJ1-6; D unresolved. V dropped 3 bases and J dropped 12 bases, with 9 bases sitting between them. Germline CDR1 and CDR2: KGHSH and LQKENI. CDR3 length: 12 amino acids. This CDR3 reads CASSPVTGPLHF. DNA for the CDR3: TGTGCCAGCTCACCGGTGACTGGACCCCTCCACTTT.

The chain couples TRBV9 to TRBJ2-3; the D gene is possibly TRBD2 (6 bases). CDR3 length: 15 amino acids. CDR1 is SGDLS and CDR2 is YYNGEE in the germline V gene. V lost 3 bases, J lost 6 bases, and 17 bases lay in between. CDR3 bases: TGTGCCAGCAGCGAATCCGGGAGCCCCCCCGATACGCAGTATTTT. The encoded protein is CASSESGSPPDTQYF.

The chain carries TRBV7-8 and TRBJ1-1; a possible D gene is TRBD1 (6 bases). In germline, CDR1 is SGHVS, CDR2 FQNEAQ. The CDR3 loop spans 15 amino acids. V was trimmed by 0 bases and J by 4 bases, leaving 12 bases between them. The CDR3 protein is CASSLASQGGTEAFF. The CDR3 DNA reads as TGTGCCAGCAGCTTAGCGTCACAGGGCGGCACTGAAGCTTTCTTT.

The chain joins TRBV19 to TRBJ1-2, with a weak D call TRBD1 (5 bases). Per the germline V gene, CDR1 is LNHDA and CDR2 is SQIVND (reference sequence). V lost 4 bases to trimming and J lost 4 bases, with 10 bases between them. CDR3 size: 13 residues. CDR3 residues: CASSKDTPYGYTF. CDR3 DNA sequence: TGTGCCAGTAGTAAGGACACTCCCTATGGCTACACCTTC.

V usage is TRBV11-3 and J usage is TRBJ1-1; D perhaps matches TRBD1 (5 bases). V lost 5 bases and J 1 base, leaving 11 bases between the germline ends. Germline lookup yields CDR1 SGHNT and CDR2 YENEEA. The CDR3 contains 14 residues. The CDR3 coding sequence is TGTGCCAGCAGCCCAGGAGACAGGAACACTGAAGCTTTCTTT. It encodes CASSPGDRNTEAFF.

J is TRBJ2-7 and V is TRBV20-1; no clear D gene. V dropped 7 bases and J dropped 9 bases, with 16 bases sitting between them. CDR3 length: 11 amino acids. Per germline, CDR1 DFQATT and CDR2 SNEGSKA (reference sequence). The CDR3 nucleotides are TGCAGTGGTAGGAAGGAGACCGGGCAGTACTTC. Protein sequence: CSGRKETGQYF.

J is TRBJ2-5 and V is TRBV11-2, with 9 bases lining up with TRBD2. Germline V lookup: CDR1 SGHAT, CDR2 FQNNGV. Unmatched junction bases numbered 2, after V lost 3 bases and J lost 0 bases. CDR3 size: 15 residues. This CDR3 reads CASSLVAGDQETQYF. The CDR3 nucleotides read TGTGCCAGCAGCTTGGTAGCGGGGGACCAAGAGACCCAGTACTTC.

J is TRBJ2-1 and V is TRBV6-2 or TRBV6-3, with TRBD2 matching 9 bases. V lost 4 bases, J lost 10 bases, and 8 bases stayed unmatched. The CDR3 sequence is 14 residues long. In germline, CDR1 is MNHEY, CDR2 SVGEGT. The CDR3 region is CASSSWRGGWEQFF. The DNA for the CDR3 is TGTGCCAGCAGTTCTTGGCGGGGGGGCTGGGAGCAGTTCTTC.

CDR3 residues: CASSDGHHSGANVLTF. As DNA, the CDR3 is TGTGCCAGCAGTGACGGGCACCACTCTGGGGCCAACGTCCTGACTTTC. This rearrangement joins TRBV6-4 to TRBJ2-6; no clear D gene. Germline assignment: CDR1 MRHNA and CDR2 SNTAGT. The V end was cut by 2 bases, the J end by 0 bases, with 8 bases between. This CDR3 spans 16 amino acids.

This chain uses TRBV7-9 with TRBJ1-1, with TRBD1 matching 7 bases. CDR3 length: 13 amino acids. The junction had 4 bases not matched to a gene; V was cut back by 6 bases and J by 3 bases. In germline, CDR1 is SEHNR, CDR2 FQNEAQ (reference sequence). CDR3 bases: TGTGCCAGCAGTACCGGGACAGACACTGAAGCTTTCTTT. This sequence encodes CASSTGTDTEAFF.

The rearrangement uses TRBV2 and TRBJ1-2; D is unclear. Germline values: CDR1 SNHLY, CDR2 FYNNEI. The CDR3 has 13 amino acids. Trimming stripped 6 bases from V and 0 bases from J, with 8 bases between. This chain's CDR3 is CASRDLANYGYTF. CDR3 bases: TGTGCCAGCAGGGACTTAGCTAACTATGGCTACACCTTC.

This clone was observed a handful of times. The V call is TRBV4-3, the J call TRBJ2-1, with D possibly matching TRBD2 (5 bases). Trimming left V 0 bases short and J 1 base short, with 13 bases between. The germline CDR1 and CDR2 sequences are LGHNA and YSLEER. This CDR3 has 17 residues. CDR3 in amino acids: CASSQDSWLASYNEQFF. The CDR3 DNA reads as TGCGCCAGCAGCCAAGATAGTTGGCTAGCTTCCTACAATGAGCAGTTCTTC.

This clone was detected a few times. The rearrangement links TRBV19 to TRBJ2-7, with D maybe TRBD1 (6 bases). The CDR3 has 14 amino acids. Germline CDR1 is LNHDA and CDR2 is SQIVND (reference sequence). V was cut by 4 bases and J by 0 bases, with 10 bases left in between. CDR3 nucleotides: TGTGCCAGTAGTAGGACAGTCAGCTCCTACGAGCAGTACTTC. It encodes CASSRTVSSYEQYF.

CDR3 region: CASSREIAGSYSYEQYF. The CDR3 DNA reads TGTGCCAGCAGCCGAGAAATCGCCGGGTCATACTCCTACGAGCAGTACTTC. The rearrangement joins TRBV21-1 to TRBJ2-7; TRBD2 was called by the table and not checked on the DNA. TRBV21-1 is shown as a pseudogene. The CDR3 consists of 17 residues.

The chain recombines TRBV7-2 with TRBJ2-2, with 10 positions matching TRBD2. The CDR3 consists of 17 residues. The V gene end was trimmed by 3 bases and the J gene end by 3 bases; junction bases not matched to a gene: 7. Per the germline V gene, CDR1 is SGHTA and CDR2 is FQGNSA. CDR3 nucleotide sequence: TGTGCCAGCAGCTTTTCTAGCGGGGGACTGGACACCGGGGAGCTGTTTTTT. This gives the protein CASSFSSGGLDTGELFF.

This clone came up once. The chain couples TRBV27 to TRBJ2-3; D is ambiguous. Germline loops: CDR1 MNHEY, CDR2 SMNVEV (reference sequence). The CDR3 is 14 residues long. V lost 5 bases and J 3 bases, leaving 12 bases between the germline ends. The CDR3 DNA sequence: TGTGCCAGCAGTCCCTTTGGAGTTACAGATACGCAGTATTTT. This translates into CASSPFGVTDTQYF.

The J gene is TRBJ1-4, the V gene TRBV19, with D possibly being TRBD1 (5 bases). Trimming stripped 5 bases from V and 4 bases from J, with 8 bases between. The CDR3 covers 13 residues. The germline gives CDR1 LNHDA, CDR2 SQIVND (reference sequence). The CDR3 sequence is CASSRQRNEKLFF. The CDR3 DNA reads TGTGCCAGTAGTCGACAGCGTAATGAAAAACTGTTTTTT.

The chain has TRBV6-5 and TRBJ1-5, with D hard to call. The germline CDR1 and CDR2 sequences are MNHEY and SVGAGI. Trimming took 2 bases from V and 7 from J, leaving 9 bases between them. The CDR3 extends over 13 amino acids. The CDR3 loop is CASSYGWEQPQHF. The CDR3 DNA reads as TGTGCCAGCAGTTACGGGTGGGAGCAGCCCCAGCATTTT.

The V gene is TRBV28, the J gene TRBJ2-5; D is ambiguous. The germline V gene encodes CDR1 MDHEN and CDR2 SYDVKM. The V end lost 6 bases, the J end lost 5 bases, and 7 bases lay between the germline ends. This CDR3 has 11 amino acids. CDR3 nucleotides: TGTGCCAGCAGCCGGCGGGAGACCCAGTACTTC. Encoded protein: CASSRRETQYF.

V gene TRBV7-2 combines with J gene TRBJ1-6, with 10 bases identical to TRBD1. The V gene's germline CDR1 is SGHTA and CDR2 FQGNSA. Germline trimming cut 1 base from V and 9 bases from J; bases unmatched to any gene: 6. The CDR3 totals 16 residues. The CDR3, as DNA: TGTGCCAGCAGCTTAGTCGGGGGGACAGGGGCTTCACCCCTCCACTTT. Protein: CASSLVGGTGASPLHF.

The CDR3 nucleotides read TGTGCCAGCAGTAGGATGACGGGTGTTTCCTATGGCTACACCTTC. This gives the protein CASSRMTGVSYGYTF. The genes are TRBV5-6 and TRBJ1-2; D is undetermined. This CDR3 contains 15 residues. With 5 bases removed from V and 4 bases from J, the gap between germline ends came to 18 bases. Germline-derived CDR1 and CDR2 are SGHDT and YYEEEE.